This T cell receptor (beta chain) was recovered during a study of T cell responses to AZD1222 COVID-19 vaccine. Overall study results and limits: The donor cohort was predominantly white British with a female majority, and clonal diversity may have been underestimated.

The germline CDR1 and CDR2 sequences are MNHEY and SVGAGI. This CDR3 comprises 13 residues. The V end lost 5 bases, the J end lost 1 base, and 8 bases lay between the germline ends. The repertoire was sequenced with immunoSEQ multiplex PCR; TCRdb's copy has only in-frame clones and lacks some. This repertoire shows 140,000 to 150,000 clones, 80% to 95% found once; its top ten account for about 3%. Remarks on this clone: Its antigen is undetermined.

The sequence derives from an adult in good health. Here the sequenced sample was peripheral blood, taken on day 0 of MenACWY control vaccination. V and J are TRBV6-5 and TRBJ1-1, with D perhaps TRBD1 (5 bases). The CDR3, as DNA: TGTGCCAGCAGTCTCGACAGGAACACTGAAGCTTTCTTT. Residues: CASSLDRNTEAFF.